This T cell receptor beta chain was documented in a study of T-cell reconstitution after alpha-beta-depleted transplantation in children (dated by TCRdb to the mid-2010s). In the study overall: T-cell immune reconstitution after TCRalphabeta/CD19-depleted allogeneic hematopoietic cell transplantation in children was quantitatively tracked in the study by means of TCR repertoire profiling. Points the paper makes about the study in general: The apparently early recovery of alphabetaT-cell counts about two months after transplant reportedly depended on only several hundred rapidly expanded clones that came from non-depleted graft cells. In some patients, the high TCRbeta diversity seen at day 60 was put down to recipient T cells and intrathymic progenitors that had survived conditioning. Over subsequent months, a decline in hyperexpanded clone frequencies was noted, and after one year, T-cell counts and TCRbeta diversity were mostly ascribed to newly produced T cells.

The library relied on PCR. The sequencer was an Illumina HiSeq 2500. TCR libraries were prepared with molecular barcoding, using unique molecular identifiers to normalize TCRbeta repertoire quantification. In TCRdb, the public reads were trimmed at Q25 with fastp and aligned with MiXCR, with productive beta chains retained. Identical CDR3 protein sequences are pooled into one entry, listed with their most common genes and DNA. This sample comprises around 500,000 distinct CDR3 sequences, 20% to 25% of them detected only once. The top ten hold roughly 14% of the sample. As regards this clonotype: What this receptor recognizes is not known. Base qualities are not provided; no much larger clone lies one nucleotide away.

V has 1 base trimmed and J has 1 base trimmed; junction bases matching no gene number 4. The CDR3 runs 15 residues from the cysteine to the phenylalanine. Only the CDR3 part of the read is kept: 45 bases, read in frame from the first base. According to the germline V gene, CDR1 reads LGHNT and CDR2 reads FRNRAP. This specimen's treatment or condition label, per the study, means: allogeneic hematopoietic cell transplantation with graft depleted of TCRalphabeta T cells and CD19 B cells. TCRalphabeta/CD19-depleted allogeneic hematopoietic cell grafts were given to the transplant recipients, all of whom were children.

The source is a boy in the first two years of life who had a stem cell transplant for acute myeloid leukemia, so the T cells may come from the graft donor. Material: PBMCs, mostly from graft donor cells, obtained 360 days after TCRalphabeta/CD19-depleted stem cell transplant. Recombination linked TRBV12-5 to TRBJ2-7, and 7 junctional nucleotides match TRBD1. The CDR3 in this case is CASGLASGQSYEQYF. The DNA sequence reads TGTGCTAGTGGTTTGGCCTCGGGACAGTCCTACGAGCAGTACTTC.